This T cell receptor beta chain stems from a study of human T cells and chemical hapten exposure. Study outcomes and limitations: TCRs exceeding a frequency of 1 in 1000 stayed unchanged under DPC sensitization.

CDR3 length: 15 amino acids. Germline CDR1 and CDR2: MNHEY and SVGEGT. Trimming left V 8 bases short and J 0 bases short, with 13 bases between. Via MiXCR, TCRdb re-called the RACE reads, giving one row per CDR3 protein. Here the sample spans around 300,000 distinct CDR3 sequences, under 8% being singletons. Time point defined: patch test 1, 2 weeks after DPC sensitization. Documented treatment: therapeutic diphenylcyclopropenone sensitization with weekly scalp DPC. This clonotype was seen only a few times. Its antigen is not identified. The chain is built from TRBV6-2 or TRBV6-3 and TRBJ2-2; tentatively, D is TRBD2 (5 bases). The specimen comprised whole blood, sampled in connection with sensitization to the hapten diphenylcyclopropenone (DPC). The receptor's source is a woman under 30 with alopecia areata. Some clones in this sample may be carry-over from other donors' samples. CDR3 nucleotides: TGTGCCAGCGGTTGGGCGGGCTCGAACACCGGGGAGCTGTTTTTT. It is translated as CASGWAGSNTGELFF.